This TCR beta chain was profiled in a study of CD8 T cells in ankylosing spondylitis. General study findings and limits: Significant enrichment of disease-linked clones was reportedly seen in matched ankylosing spondylitis synovial fluid. Within ankylosing spondylitis blood, a TCR beta motif made up of seven or eight highly homologous variants appeared to be characteristic. Peripheral blood samples showed relatively rare disease-linked clones, and these clones were CD8+. A number of the motif variants had already been described in reactive arthritis synovial fluid and blood.

Quantitative molecular-barcoded 5'-RACE generated the TCR beta libraries. TCRdb reprocessed the 5' RACE reads via MiXCR and lists one record per CDR3 protein. The sample carries 350,000 to 550,000 distinct CDR3 sequences, roughly 26% recorded once. The CDR3 covers 17 residues. Germline CDR1 reads SGHVS; CDR2 reads FQNEAQ. The ends were cut back, 2 bases at V and 4 bases at J, with 15 bases in the middle. Of note for this clonotype: The antigen is unknown.

The receptor's source is a male donor with ankylosing spondylitis. The V call is TRBV7-8, the J call TRBJ2-6; D call uncertain. Sequences were obtained from blood, either unsorted or a sorted T cell fraction (not recorded which). The CDR3 here is CASSLSVIWRGANVLTF. CDR3 DNA: TGTGCCAGCAGCTTATCGGTAATCTGGAGAGGGGCCAACGTCCTGACTTTC.